These 26 T cell receptor beta chains were all obtained from the same sample, sequenced in a study of post-analysis software for immune sequencing data. Study-level points and caveats: The five TRBV segments detected at higher frequency in patients than in controls included TRBV5-6, TRBV5-1 and TRBV20-1.

These receptors are not linked to any known antigen. The TCR beta cDNA libraries carried unique molecular identifiers. TCRdb reanalysed the PCR reads using MiXCR and keeps one entry per CDR3 protein. The repertoire holds about 400,000 distinct CDR3 sequences, about a third seen once, with roughly 13% in the top ten. Sequencing was done on a sample of blood. Receptor source: a girl aged 5 to 17 with multiple sclerosis.

The V gene is TRBV4-2, the J gene TRBJ2-1, with D perhaps matching TRBD2 (6 bases). The CDR3 has 18 residues. V lost 0 bases and J lost 5, with 20 bases in between. From germline, CDR1 is LGHNA and CDR2 YNFKEQ. CDR3 region: CASSQDPLTTSWDNEQFF. The CDR3 DNA reads TGTGCCAGCAGCCAAGATCCGCTTACGACTAGTTGGGACAATGAGCAGTTCTTC.

This clonotype was counted a few times. The gene calls are TRBV20-1 and TRBJ2-3, with 9 bases aligning to TRBD2. The length of the CDR3 is 18 residues. The V gene's germline CDR1 is DFQATT and CDR2 SNEGSKA (reference sequence). The V gene end was trimmed by 1 base and the J gene end by 3 bases; junction bases not matched to a gene: 14. CDR3 amino acids: CSARGSRGGASRTDTQYF. CDR3 nucleotides: TGCAGTGCTAGAGGGTCCCGCGGGGGGGCAAGTAGGACAGATACGCAGTATTTT.

Only a few counts were recorded for this clonotype. The chain couples TRBV29-1 to TRBJ2-1; 7 bases are a match to TRBD1. V lost 7 bases to trimming and J lost 3 bases; unmatched junction nucleotides: 9. In germline, CDR1 is SQVTM, CDR2 ANQGSEA. The CDR3 is 14 amino acids. The CDR3: CSAEQGSLYNEQFF. The CDR3 region has the DNA TGCAGCGCAGAACAGGGGAGTCTCTACAATGAGCAGTTCTTC.

The gene calls are TRBV12-3 or TRBV12-4 and TRBJ2-3, with a tentative D call TRBD1 (6 bases). Between the trimmed V and J ends, which lost 6 bases and 1 base, there was a span of 17 bases. There are 16 residues in the CDR3. CDR3 in amino acids: CASSLGALRGTDTQYF. CDR3 DNA: TGTGCCAGCAGCCTGGGGGCGTTACGTGGCACAGATACGCAGTATTTT.

The genes are TRBV6-6 and TRBJ1-1; unclear D gene. Germline V gene lookup returns CDR1 MNHNY and CDR2 SVGAGI (reference sequence). The V and J ends lost 5 bases and 2 bases respectively, with 12 bases between them. This CDR3 is built from 14 residues. The CDR3 DNA reads as TGTGCCAGCAGTCCACATGAAGGAAACACTGAAGCTTTCTTT. This codes for CASSPHEGNTEAFF.

This sequence joins TRBV6-5 and TRBJ2-4; a weak D match, TRBD2 (7 bases). Trimming left V 2 bases short and J 9 bases short, with 20 bases between. Germline CDR1 and CDR2: MNHEY and SVGAGI. The CDR3 loop spans 16 amino acids. CDR3 amino acids: CASSYGGGRKGLIQYF. The DNA for the CDR3 is TGTGCCAGCAGTTACGGGGGGGGGCGAAAAGGGCTCATTCAGTACTTC.

The CDR3 coding sequence is TGTGCCAGCAGCTTAGGGGACAGCAGATCTGAAGCTTTCTTT. It translates to CASSLGDSRSEAFF. The chain combines TRBV7-9 with TRBJ1-1; 7 positions agree with TRBD1. This CDR3 comprises 14 residues. V shed 1 base and J 6 bases; nucleotides not matched to a gene: 5. The germline V gene encodes CDR1 SEHNR and CDR2 FQNEAQ (reference sequence). Using reference TRBV7-9 and TRBJ1-1 for the parts outside the CDR3, the full variable domain is DTGVSQNPRHKITKRGQNVTFRCDPISEHNRLYWYRQTLGQGPEFLTYFQNEAQLEKSRLLSDRFSAERPKGSFSTLEIQRTEQGDSAMYLCASSLGDSRSEAFFGQGTRLTVV.

This clonotype was observed a few times. Here the CDR3 reads CSAEGQAREQYF. The CDR3 DNA follows: TGCAGTGCTGAGGGACAAGCTAGGGAGCAGTACTTC. The genes are TRBV20-1 and TRBJ2-5, with D tentatively TRBD1 (6 bases). This CDR3 has 12 amino acids. The V gene's germline CDR1 is DFQATT and CDR2 SNEGSKA (reference sequence). Trimming cost V 5 bases and J 11 bases, with 18 bases left between them.

CDR3 in DNA: TGTGCCAGCAGTTACTCGATTATGAGACAGGGGGTTCGAGAAGCTTTCTTT. This gives the protein CASSYSIMRQGVREAFF. The chain uses TRBV6-6 and TRBJ1-1, with 9 bases identical to TRBD1. The CDR3 sequence is 17 residues long. Trimming cost V 0 bases and J 8 bases; bases outside gene matches: 13. Germline CDR1 MNHNY, CDR2 SVGAGI (reference sequence).

This chain links TRBV12-3 or TRBV12-4 with TRBJ2-2, with 9 bases identical to TRBD1. The V and J ends lost 9 bases and 1 base, in that order; junction bases with no gene match: 3. The CDR3 runs to 14 residues. The CDR3 DNA follows: TGTGCCAGTGGGGACAGGGTGAACACCGGGGAGCTGTTTTTT. Translating gives CASGDRVNTGELFF.

This chain uses TRBV30 with TRBJ2-1, with D possibly TRBD1 on 5 matching bases. The germline gives CDR1 GTSNPN, CDR2 SVGIG (reference sequence). The CDR3 runs to 13 residues. Trimming removed 2 bases from V and 8 bases from J, with 13 bases in between. CDR3 bases: TGTGCCTGGAGTTATAAGGGGATTCATGAGCAGTTCTTC. As protein: CAWSYKGIHEQFF.

This clonotype showed up just a few times. The chain carries TRBV4-3 and TRBJ2-7; D is tentatively TRBD1 or TRBD2 (6 bases each). In germline, CDR1 is LGHNA, CDR2 YSLEER. V was pared by 0 bases and J by 3 bases, with 15 bases between. The CDR3 has 16 amino acids. CDR3 nucleotide sequence: TGCGCCAGCAGCCAAGATCTTCGAGGGGGGATCTACGAGCAGTACTTC. It translates to CASSQDLRGGIYEQYF.

V gene TRBV12-3 or TRBV12-4 combines with J gene TRBJ2-7; 7 bases fit TRBD2. V was clipped by 6 bases and J by 3 bases; unmatched bases: 5. CDR3 length: 13 amino acids. CDR3 sequence (DNA): TGTGCCAGCAGGTCTACGGGAGGCTACGAGCAGTACTTC. It yields the protein CASRSTGGYEQYF.

This clonotype was detected only a few times. The rearrangement uses TRBV5-1 and TRBJ2-7, with 15 bases fitting TRBD2. This CDR3 has 19 residues. Trimming took 0 bases from V and 0 from J; bases not matched to a gene: 7. Germline loops: CDR1 SGHRS, CDR2 YFSETQ. CDR3 nucleotides: TGCGCCAGCAGCTTGGTCCCGGGACTAGCGGGGGGAAGCTCCTACGAGCAGTACTTC. This codes for CASSLVPGLAGGSSYEQYF. The full variable domain, with the rest looked up from reference TRBV5-1 and TRBJ2-7, is KAGVTQTPRYLIKTRGQQVTLSCSPISGHRSVSWYQQTPGQGLQFLFEYFSETQRNKGNFPGRFSGRQFSNSRSEMNVSTLELGDSALYLCASSLVPGLAGGSSYEQYFGPGTRLTVT.

V and J are TRBV4-1 and TRBJ2-5; D may be TRBD2 (6 bases). Germline V gene data show CDR1 as MGHRA and CDR2 as YSYEKL. V was shortened by 5 bases and J by 0 bases, with 13 bases between the two germline ends. This CDR3 is 15 amino acids long. This chain's CDR3 is CASSLAAQYQETQYF. The CDR3 nucleotides are TGCGCCAGCAGCTTAGCGGCGCAGTACCAAGAGACCCAGTACTTC.

The chain has TRBV5-1 and TRBJ1-1, with D perhaps TRBD1 (6 bases). This CDR3 comprises 13 residues. The germline V gene has CDR1 SGHRS and CDR2 YFSETQ. With 0 bases removed from V and 8 bases from J, the gap between germline ends came to 11 bases. The CDR3: CASSLEAGGEAFF. In DNA form, the CDR3 reads TGCGCCAGCAGCTTGGAAGCCGGGGGCGAAGCTTTCTTT.

V usage is TRBV25-1 and J usage is TRBJ1-2; D unresolved. Germline CDR1 MGHDK, CDR2 SYGVNS. This CDR3 contains 14 residues. V was trimmed by 4 bases and J by 4 bases, leaving 13 bases between them. CDR3 amino acids: CASSGASEGYGYTF. The CDR3 DNA is TGTGCCAGCAGTGGGGCCAGCGAGGGCTATGGCTACACCTTC.

This clonotype was counted only a few times. The CDR3 DNA sequence: TGTGCCAGCAGACCTCCCTCGACAGGGGCCAAGAACACTGAAGCTTTCTTT. Translated, it gives CASRPPSTGAKNTEAFF. This chain joins TRBV12-3 or TRBV12-4 and TRBJ1-1; 8 nucleotides match TRBD1. With 6 bases clipped from V and 1 base from J, the junction kept 13 bases outside the gene matches. The CDR3 is 17 residues long.

In the case of this clonotype: The junction does not match germline at one end; this may be a read error. The J gene is TRBJ1-2, the V gene TRBV29-1, with unresolved D. The CDR3 sequence is 14 residues long. CDR1 is SQVTM, CDR2 ANQGSEA, per germline. The CDR3 here is CSVGETTYGYGHTF. The DNA for the CDR3 is TGCAGCGTTGGAGAAACTACTTACGGCTATGGCCACACCTTC.

The chain links TRBV15 to TRBJ1-1, with a weak D call TRBD1 (5 bases). CDR1 and CDR2 from the germline V gene are LNHNV and YYDKDF (reference sequence). The CDR3 length is 16 residues. Trimming removed 0 bases from V and 3 bases from J, with 14 bases in between. CDR3 loop: CATSRDRWSRDTEAFF. The CDR3 DNA reads TGTGCCACCAGCAGAGATAGGTGGTCCAGGGACACTGAAGCTTTCTTT.

Remarks on this clonotype: One base away lies a much larger clone, so this may be a sequencing read error. The J gene is TRBJ2-4, the V gene TRBV9; D gene ambiguous. The CDR3 is made up of 12 amino acids. Germline lookup yields CDR1 SGDLS and CDR2 YYNGEE. In DNA form, the CDR3 reads TGTGCCAGCAGCCCGCAAGAGAACATTCAGCACTTC. Its protein product is CASSPQENIQHF.

This clonotype was recorded a few times. This CDR3 is CASSYAVRETQYF. For the CDR3, the DNA is TGTGCCAGCAGTTATGCGGTCAGGGAGACCCAGTACTTC. This sequence joins TRBV6-6 and TRBJ2-5; no clear D. This CDR3 has 13 amino acids. V gave up 3 bases and J gave up 5 bases, with 10 bases separating them. Germline loops: CDR1 MNHNY, CDR2 SVGAGI (reference sequence).

About this clonotype itself: At one end the junction does not follow the germline gene, possibly because of a read error. The chain links TRBV20-1 to TRBJ2-6; tentative D call: TRBD2 (7 bases). The CDR3 is made up of 12 amino acids. The germline V gene encodes CDR1 DFQATT and CDR2 SNEGSKA (reference sequence). In nucleotides, the CDR3 is TGCAGTGCTATAGGGGGGGCCAACGCCCTGACTTTC. Protein sequence: CSAIGGANALTF.

The chain combines TRBV7-9 with TRBJ2-5; 12 bases are a match to TRBD1. Germline values: CDR1 SEHNR, CDR2 FQNEAQ (reference sequence). CDR3 length: 15 amino acids. V lost 5 bases, J lost 4 bases, and 5 bases stayed unmatched. The CDR3 DNA follows: TGTGCCAGCAGCGTCGGGACAGGGGGCGGAGAGACCCAGTACTTC. It yields the protein CASSVGTGGGETQYF. Filled out from reference TRBV7-9 and TRBJ2-5, the complete variable domain reads DTGVSQNPRHKITKRGQNVTFRCDPISEHNRLYWYRQTLGQGPEFLTYFQNEAQLEKSRLLSDRFSAERPKGSFSTLEIQRTEQGDSAMYLCASSVGTGGGETQYFGPGTRLLVL.

V and J are TRBV3-1 and TRBJ2-3, with no clear D. The V gene lost 1 base and the J gene lost 6 bases, with 11 bases spanning the gap. Germline V gene lookup returns CDR1 LGHDT and CDR2 YNNKEL (reference sequence). The CDR3 has 14 residues. The CDR3 sequence: CASSQGQVADTQYF. The CDR3 region has the DNA TGTGCCAGCAGCCAAGGTCAAGTGGCGGATACGCAGTATTTT.

The chain couples TRBV7-9 to TRBJ2-1; 9 positions match TRBD2. Germline V gives CDR1 SEHNR, CDR2 FQNEAQ (reference sequence). Unmatched junction bases numbered 8, after V lost 0 bases and J lost 8 bases. The CDR3 loop spans 16 amino acids. The CDR3 spells CASSLASGGINDEQFF. The CDR3 DNA reads TGTGCCAGCAGCTTAGCTAGCGGGGGAATAAACGATGAGCAGTTCTTC.